These T cell receptor beta chains were read from a single sample in a study of T cells in narcolepsy. Clones were sequenced by immunoSEQ multiplex PCR, and TCRdb holds only the in-frame ones, with some missing. The sample has roughly 30,000 clones, 81% seen once. Specimen: memory (CD45RA-) CD4+ T cells from blood. These TCRs come from a human donor in good health. Both conserved end residues are part of each CDR3. D genes are given only for firm matches. Clone size is shown for a subset of rows, as once, few, many or a class of expanded clone.

j_call clone_size d_call v_call cdr3_aa cdr3_nt
TRBJ2-1 . TRBD2 TRBV4-1 CASSQELSGALNEQFF TGCGCCAGCAGCCAAGAACTGAGCGGGGCACTCAATGAGCAGTTCTTC
TRBJ1-5 . TRBD1 TRBV2 CASERQGGSNQPQHF TGTGCCAGCGAGCGACAGGGGGGAAGCAATCAGCCCCAGCATTTT
TRBJ1-2 . . TRBV4-1 CASSQDFAGSYGYTF TGCGCCAGCAGCCAAGATTTCGCAGGGTCATATGGCTACACCTTC
TRBJ1-6 . TRBD1 TRBV6-5 CAARGLRGNSPLHF TGTGCCGCAAGGGGGCTGAGGGGGAATTCACCCCTCCACTTT
TRBJ2-1 . TRBD1 TRBV9 CASSPLGTGPNEQFF TGTGCCAGCAGCCCCTTGGGGACAGGGCCAAATGAGCAGTTCTTC
TRBJ2-5 . TRBD1 TRBV23-1 CASSNRTGHQETQYF TGCGCCAGCAGTAACCGGACAGGTCATCAAGAGACCCAGTACTTC
TRBJ1-1 . . TRBV6-5 CASSPRTDTEAFF TGTGCCAGCAGTCCACGGACCGACACTGAAGCTTTCTTT
TRBJ2-5 . . TRBV6-5 CASRMRTAQETQYF TGTGCCAGCAGAATGCGGACAGCGCAAGAGACCCAGTACTTC
TRBJ1-5 . . TRBV5-6 CASSLDGYSNQPQHF TGTGCCAGCAGCTTGGACGGATATAGCAATCAGCCCCAGCATTTT
TRBJ1-1 . TRBD1 TRBV10-3 CATHSGTAYTEAFF TGTGCCACCCACTCCGGGACAGCATACACTGAAGCTTTCTTT
TRBJ1-2 . TRBD1 TRBV7-8 CASSLESTGDGYTF TGTGCCAGCAGCTTAGAGTCGACAGGGGATGGCTACACCTTC
TRBJ1-6 . . TRBV9 CASSEGGYNSPLHF TGTGCCAGCAGCGAGGGGGGGTATAATTCACCCCTCCACTTT
TRBJ2-1 . . TRBV2 CASPYRDHNEQFF TGTGCCAGCCCGTATCGGGATCACAATGAGCAGTTCTTC
TRBJ2-7 . TRBD2 TRBV30 CAWDGGAYEQYF TGTGCCTGGGACGGGGGGGCCTACGAGCAGTACTTC
TRBJ2-7 once . TRBV5-4 CASSFGAGRTYEQYF TGTGCCAGCAGCTTTGGTGCCGGGCGCACCTACGAGCAGTACTTC
TRBJ2-7 . . TRBV5-1 CASSLGGPYEQYF TGCGCCAGCAGCTTGGGGGGACCCTACGAGCAGTACTTC
TRBJ1-2 . . TRBV5-8 CASSLVGQFYGYTF TGTGCCAGCAGCTTGGTTGGGCAGTTCTATGGCTACACCTTC
TRBJ2-1 . TRBD2 TRBV11-2 CASSALAGGRNEQFF TGTGCCAGCAGCGCACTAGCGGGGGGGCGAAATGAGCAGTTCTTC
TRBJ1-2 . . TRBV7-3 CASSAFSGTSNGYTF TGTGCCAGCAGCGCGTTTTCCGGGACGTCGAATGGCTACACCTTC
TRBJ1-1 . . TRBV5-4 CASSPGTLMNTEAFF TGTGCCAGCAGCCCAGGGACACTTATGAACACTGAAGCTTTCTTT
TRBJ2-1 . . TRBV5-1 CASSLEGLSEQFF TGCGCCAGCAGCTTGGAGGGACTCAGTGAGCAGTTCTTC
TRBJ2-6 . . TRBV12-5 CASGLGTASSGANVLTF TGTGCTAGTGGTTTGGGAACCGCTTCCTCTGGGGCCAACGTCCTGACTTTC
TRBJ2-7 . . TRBV7-9 CASSLGFAGEQYF TGTGCCAGCAGCTTAGGATTTGCGGGGGAGCAGTACTTC
TRBJ1-2 . TRBD1 TRBV7-2 CASSLSVTGVQEGYTF TGTGCCAGCAGCTTGTCCGTGACAGGGGTGCAGGAAGGCTACACCTTC
TRBJ2-3 . . TRBV27 CATSFSRGTDTQYF TGTGCCACCTCGTTTAGTCGGGGCACAGATACGCAGTATTTT
TRBJ1-1 . . TRBV6-1 CASSESGNFVAEAFF TGTGCCAGCAGTGAATCAGGGAATTTCGTCGCCGAAGCTTTCTTT
TRBJ1-5 . TRBD1 TRBV19 CASSIGTGDNQPQHF TGTGCCAGTAGTATAGGAACAGGGGACAATCAGCCCCAGCATTTT
TRBJ1-1 . TRBD1 TRBV5-4 CASSYDPQGGNTEAFF TGTGCCAGCAGCTACGACCCCCAGGGGGGGAACACTGAAGCTTTCTTT
TRBJ2-3 . . TRBV2 CASRRTGGSTDTQYF TGTGCCAGCCGGAGGACAGGAGGGAGCACAGATACGCAGTATTTT
TRBJ2-1 . TRBD2 TRBV6-6 CASSYGGLAGNEQFF TGTGCCAGCAGTTACGGGGGACTAGCGGGCAATGAGCAGTTCTTC
TRBJ2-7 . TRBD2 TRBV6-6 CASTPPGLAGAEQYF TGTGCCAGCACGCCACCCGGGCTAGCGGGAGCCGAGCAGTACTTC
TRBJ1-1 once TRBD1 TRBV2 CASSERTGGNTEAFF TGTGCCAGCAGTGAACGGACAGGGGGAAACACTGAAGCTTTCTTT
TRBJ2-3 . . TRBV19 CASSLPGETDTQYF TGTGCCAGTAGTCTGCCTGGGGAGACAGATACGCAGTATTTT
TRBJ1-2 . . TRBV6-5 CASSPGGNYGYTF TGTGCCAGCAGCCCCGGGGGGAACTATGGCTACACCTTC
TRBJ1-4 . . TRBV6-6 CASSTPFGEKLFF TGTGCCAGCAGCACACCGTTTGGGGAAAAACTGTTTTTT
TRBJ1-2 . . TRBV7-3 CASSSSGGNYGYTF TGTGCCAGCAGTTCTAGCGGGGGCAACTATGGCTACACCTTC
TRBJ2-7 . . TRBV29-1 CSVAGLGYEQYF TGCAGCGTTGCAGGGTTGGGCTACGAGCAGTACTTC
TRBJ2-1 . TRBD1 TRBV30 CAWRKAGGFNEQFF TGTGCCTGGAGGAAGGCAGGGGGTTTTAATGAGCAGTTCTTC
TRBJ1-1 once . TRBV30 CAWSDPKAAFF TGTGCCTGGAGTGACCCGAAAGCAGCTTTCTTT
TRBJ2-5 . . TRBV5-6 CASSLGPFQETQYF TGTGCCAGCAGCTTGGGTCCGTTCCAAGAGACCCAGTACTTC
TRBJ1-1 . . TRBV11-3 CASSLAGVRTEAFF TGTGCCAGCAGCTTAGCAGGGGTGAGAACTGAAGCTTTCTTT
TRBJ2-3 once . TRBV6-5 CASSYSRLGDTQYF TGTGCCAGCAGTTATTCCCGACTAGGGGATACGCAGTATTTT
TRBJ1-4 . . TRBV5-6 CASSLGTGRDEKLFF TGTGCCAGCAGCTTGGGCACGGGGCGGGATGAAAAACTGTTTTTT
TRBJ2-7 . TRBD1 TRBV30 CAWSKGQGPSYEQYF TGTGCCTGGAGCAAGGGACAGGGCCCTTCCTACGAGCAGTACTTC
TRBJ1-3 . . TRBV30 CAWALSSGNTIYF TGTGCCTGGGCACTGAGCTCTGGAAACACCATATATTTT
TRBJ1-2 once . TRBV6-5 CASSGEGPGYTF TGTGCCAGCAGTGGGGAAGGGCCCGGCTACACCTTC
TRBJ1-4 . . TRBV4-1 CASRRQATNEKLFF TGCGCCAGCAGGCGGCAGGCAACTAATGAAAAACTGTTTTTT
TRBJ2-1 . . TRBV2 CASRGPKGDEQFF TGTGCCAGCAGGGGGCCGAAGGGTGATGAGCAGTTCTTC
TRBJ2-7 . TRBD1 TRBV5-5 CASSLFTGGTEQYF TGTGCCAGCAGCTTGTTTACAGGGGGCACCGAGCAGTACTTC
TRBJ2-1 . TRBD2 TRBV28 CASSPAGLAYNEQFF TGTGCCAGCAGTCCAGCGGGACTAGCCTACAATGAGCAGTTCTTC
TRBJ2-3 . . TRBV28 CASKDTLATDTQYF TGTGCCAGCAAAGACACGTTAGCCACAGATACGCAGTATTTT
TRBJ2-7 . . TRBV11-2 CASSLAWGPYEQYF TGTGCCAGCAGCTTAGCCTGGGGGCCGTACGAGCAGTACTTC
TRBJ2-1 . . TRBV11-3 CASSLDGDYNEQFF TGTGCCAGCAGCTTAGATGGCGACTACAATGAGCAGTTCTTC